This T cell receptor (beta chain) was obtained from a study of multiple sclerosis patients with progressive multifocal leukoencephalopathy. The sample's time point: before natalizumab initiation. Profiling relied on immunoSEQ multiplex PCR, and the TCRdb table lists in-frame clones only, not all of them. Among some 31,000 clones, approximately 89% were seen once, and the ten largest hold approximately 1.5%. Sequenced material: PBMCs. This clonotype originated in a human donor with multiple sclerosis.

CDR3 nucleotide sequence: TGCGCCAGCAGCTTGGGAGTAGCGGGCAACAATGAGCAGTTCTTC. The encoded protein is CASSLGVAGNNEQFF. The genes are TRBV5-1 and TRBJ2-1, with 7 bases aligning to TRBD2. Germline CDR1 reads SGHRS; CDR2 reads YFSETQ. The length of the CDR3 is 15 residues. Germline trimming cut 0 bases from V and 5 bases from J; bases unmatched to any gene: 5.